Listed here are 24 T cell receptor beta chains from one sample, sequenced in a study of PD-1 blockade in mismatch repair-deficient tumors. The assay was immunoSEQ multiplex PCR, and TCRdb's table has in-frame clones only and misses some. Here the sample spans more than 95,000 clones, around 83% being singletons. The specimen was peripheral blood, collected 44 weeks after starting pembrolizumab. These receptors were obtained from an adult with mismatch repair-deficient cancer.

V is TRBV6-5 and J is TRBJ2-1, with TRBD2 matching 10 bases. The CDR3 extends over 16 amino acids. The germline V gene encodes CDR1 MNHEY and CDR2 SVGAGI. Losses at the gene ends were 4 bases for V and 7 bases for J; bases not matched to a gene: 10. The CDR3 loop is CASSSAKAGGPNEQFF. DNA for the CDR3: TGTGCCAGCAGTTCCGCCAAAGCGGGAGGGCCTAATGAGCAGTTCTTC.

This clone was detected once. The chain has TRBV14 and TRBJ2-2, with a tentative D call TRBD1 (5 bases). The germline V gene encodes CDR1 SGHDN and CDR2 FVKESK. The CDR3 has 16 amino acids. V lost 1 base and J lost 0, with 9 bases in between. For the CDR3, the DNA is TGTGCCAGCAGCCAAGTCAACAGGTCGAACACCGGGGAGCTGTTTTTT. This sequence encodes CASSQVNRSNTGELFF.

The rearrangement joins TRBV5-4 to TRBJ2-6; 9 bases are shared with TRBD1. V was clipped by 4 bases and J by 0 bases; unmatched bases: 8. Germline V lookup: CDR1 SGHNT, CDR2 YYREEE (reference sequence). The CDR3 length is 18 residues. The chain's CDR3 is CASSPGTGPYSGANVLTF. CDR3 bases: TGTGCCAGCAGCCCGGGGACAGGGCCTTACTCTGGGGCCAACGTCCTGACTTTC.

This chain connects TRBV6-6 to TRBJ2-7; D is possibly TRBD2 (5 bases). The germline CDR1 and CDR2 sequences are MNHNY and SVGAGI (reference sequence). Trimming removed 0 bases from V and 9 bases from J, with 12 bases in between. CDR3 size: 13 residues. CDR3 protein: CASSYSGPRGQYF. CDR3 sequence (DNA): TGTGCCAGCAGTTACTCTGGACCTCGGGGGCAGTACTTC.

This clone was recorded a few times. The rearrangement joins TRBV9 to TRBJ2-7, with TRBD2 matching over 9 bases. V shed 2 bases and J 6 bases; nucleotides not matched to a gene: 6. Germline CDR1 SGDLS, CDR2 YYNGEE. The CDR3 is 14 residues long. CDR3 residues: CASSVGTSNTEQYF. As DNA, the CDR3 is TGTGCCAGCAGCGTGGGGACTAGCAATACCGAGCAGTACTTC.

This clone was found a few times. The V and J genes are TRBV27 and TRBJ2-7, with TRBD1 as a possible D gene (6 bases). The CDR3 is made up of 13 amino acids. V dropped 5 bases and J dropped 2 bases, with 10 bases sitting between them. Germline assignment: CDR1 MNHEY and CDR2 SMNVEV (reference sequence). The CDR3 coding sequence is TGTGCCAGCAGTGGGGACAAGACCTACGAGCAGTACTTC. Protein product: CASSGDKTYEQYF.

With respect to this clone: Other DNA sequences in the same sample also yield this CDR3. The chain recombines TRBV6-6 with TRBJ2-7; maybe TRBD2 (6 bases). In germline, CDR1 is MNHNY, CDR2 SVGAGI (reference sequence). The V gene lost 0 bases and the J gene lost 7 bases, with 13 bases spanning the gap. CDR3 length equals 14 residues. This CDR3 reads CASSYSGGRGEQYF. The CDR3 DNA follows: TGTGCCAGCAGTTACTCGGGAGGACGGGGAGAGCAGTACTTC.

V and J are TRBV10-3 and TRBJ2-7, with D perhaps TRBD2 (6 bases). CDR1 and CDR2 from the germline V gene are ENHRY and SYGVKD. The CDR3 sequence is 17 residues long. Trimming pared 10 bases from V and 2 bases from J, leaving 27 bases between. For the CDR3, the DNA is TGTGCCACCGGTAGAGGAGGGAGACTCACGGTACCCTACGAGCAGTACTTC. Amino acid sequence: CATGRGGRLTVPYEQYF.

V and J are TRBV18 and TRBJ2-1; no firm D call. The CDR3 is made up of 14 amino acids. Germline V CDR1 and CDR2: KGHSH, LQKENI. Between the trimmed V and J ends, which lost 0 bases and 9 bases, there was a span of 12 bases. The CDR3: CASSPPSPLGEQFF. In nucleotides, the CDR3 is TGTGCCAGCTCACCACCGAGCCCTTTGGGTGAGCAGTTCTTC.

The chain uses TRBV15 and TRBJ1-2; tentatively, D is TRBD1 (5 bases). Trimming took off 5 bases at V and 5 bases at J, with 15 bases between the two ends. This CDR3 spans 14 amino acids. The germline CDR1 and CDR2 sequences are LNHNV and YYDKDF (reference sequence). In DNA form, the CDR3 reads TGTGCCACCAGCGCCCGGGACGGAGAATATGGCTACACCTTC. It specifies CATSARDGEYGYTF.

The chain links TRBV28 to TRBJ2-1; TRBD2 aligns across 11 bases. The germline gives CDR1 MDHEN, CDR2 SYDVKM. CDR3 length equals 13 residues. V trimming: 10 bases; J trimming: 3 bases; junction bases outside the gene matches: 2. The CDR3 bases are TGTGCCACCGGACTAGCGGGCTACAATGAGCAGTTCTTC. It codes for CATGLAGYNEQFF.

This clone was seen just once. The chain carries TRBV10-3 and TRBJ2-3; TRBD2 aligns across 8 bases. Germline CDR1 ENHRY, CDR2 SYGVKD. Germline trimming cut 6 bases from V and 2 bases from J; bases unmatched to any gene: 13. CDR3 length equals 17 residues. CDR3 sequence reads: CAIRPDRPREATDTQYF. DNA of the CDR3: TGTGCCATCAGGCCTGACCGGCCGCGGGAGGCCACAGATACGCAGTATTTT.

CDR3 in DNA: TGTGCCAGTAGTCCGGGGGGTCCCACACAATTTTATAGCAATCAGCCCCAGCATTTT. Its translation: CASSPGGPTQFYSNQPQHF. The rearrangement uses TRBV19 and TRBJ1-5; D may be TRBD1 (5 bases). This CDR3 comprises 19 residues. With 5 bases removed from V and 0 bases from J, the gap between germline ends came to 23 bases. Germline V gives CDR1 LNHDA, CDR2 SQIVND (reference sequence).

V usage is TRBV7-2 and J usage is TRBJ2-7; TRBD2 agrees at 7 bases. The CDR3 length is 17 residues. Germline CDR1 is SGHTA and CDR2 is FQGNSA. The trim removed 1 base at V and 2 bases at J, leaving 11 bases unmatched. In DNA, the CDR3 is TGTGCCAGCAGCTTAGTCCCTTTTGGAGGGAGGGCCTACGAGCAGTACTTC. Protein sequence: CASSLVPFGGRAYEQYF. Full variable domain (remainder filled in from reference TRBV7-2 and TRBJ2-7): GAGVSQSPSNKVTEKGKDVELRCDPISGHTALYWYRQSLGQGLEFLIYFQGNSAPDKSGLPSDRFSAERTGGSVSTLTIQRTQQEDSAVYLCASSLVPFGGRAYEQYFGPGTRLTVT.

In its sample, this clone was seen a few times. This chain joins TRBV7-9 and TRBJ2-7; D is undetermined. Germline assignment: CDR1 SEHNR and CDR2 FQNEAQ (reference sequence). The germline V and J ends were trimmed by 6 bases and 6 bases, with 9 bases remaining between them. The length of the CDR3 is 11 residues. The CDR3 DNA sequence: TGTGCCAGCAGGGGAATGGGCGAGCAGTACTTC. Amino acids: CASRGMGEQYF.

In DNA form, the CDR3 reads TGTGCCAGCAGCCAAGGGACGGGGGGCGCGACTGAAGCTTTCTTT. It is translated as CASSQGTGGATEAFF. V gene TRBV4-2 combines with J gene TRBJ1-1; possibly TRBD1 for D (6 bases). The V end lost 1 base, the J end lost 5 bases, and 14 bases lay between the germline ends. The CDR3 is 15 residues long. Germline CDR1 LGHNA, CDR2 YNFKEQ.

This clone was observed a handful of times. The chain recombines TRBV7-9 with TRBJ2-1, with D unclear. CDR1 is SEHNR and CDR2 is FQNEAQ in the germline V gene (reference sequence). The CDR3 is made up of 15 amino acids. The V and J ends lost 0 bases and 2 bases respectively, with 8 bases between them. Here the CDR3 reads CASSLAGSPYNEQFF. The CDR3 region has the DNA TGTGCCAGCAGCTTAGCAGGATCGCCCTACAATGAGCAGTTCTTC.

The rearrangement joins TRBV15 to TRBJ2-2; 10 bases fit TRBD2. The CDR3 runs 17 residues. The V segment lost 4 bases and the J segment 3 bases; nucleotides outside the gene matches: 8. Per germline, CDR1 LNHNV and CDR2 YYDKDF (reference sequence). The CDR3 nucleotides are TGTGCCACCAGCAAACCGGGACTAGCGATCTACACCGGGGAGCTGTTTTTT. This codes for CATSKPGLAIYTGELFF.

The chain recombines TRBV4-1 with TRBJ1-4; D not resolved. There are 13 residues in the CDR3. V lost 4 bases and J lost 5, with 8 bases in between. Germline V lookup: CDR1 MGHRA, CDR2 YSYEKL. CDR3 bases: TGCGCCAGCAGCCCCTCGGGAAATGAAAAACTGTTTTTT. Amino acid sequence: CASSPSGNEKLFF.

CDR3 sequence: CASSVGSYGQGAVTGELFF. CDR3 nucleotides: TGTGCCAGCAGCGTAGGTAGCTACGGACAGGGGGCGGTGACCGGGGAGCTGTTTTTT. J is TRBJ2-2 and V is TRBV9, with 11 bases identical to TRBD1. V was clipped by 0 bases and J by 5 bases; unmatched bases: 12. This CDR3 contains 19 residues. Per the germline V gene, CDR1 is SGDLS and CDR2 is YYNGEE.

The CDR3 spells CASSQYERGHDPLAKNIQYF. DNA of the CDR3: TGCGCCAGCAGCCAGTACGAGCGGGGGCACGACCCTCTAGCCAAAAACATTCAGTACTTC. The J gene is TRBJ2-4, the V gene TRBV4-1; 8 bases agree with TRBD2. Trimming removed 3 bases from V and 0 bases from J; junction bases left unmatched: 16. The germline V gene encodes CDR1 MGHRA and CDR2 YSYEKL. The CDR3 runs to 20 residues.

CDR3 bases: TGTGCCAGCAGCAAGGGGGCAGCGGTCGGGGAGCTGTTTTTT. Translating it yields CASSKGAAVGELFF. The chain carries TRBV5-8 and TRBJ2-2, with 7 bases lining up with TRBD1. The J segment lost 7 bases and the V segment lost 4 bases, leaving 7 bases of the junction unmatched. CDR1 and CDR2 from the germline V gene are SGHTS and YDEGEE. The CDR3 runs 14 residues.

This clone was seen a single time. The chain uses TRBV28 and TRBJ1-5; D is possibly TRBD1 (5 bases). V dropped 5 bases and J dropped 4 bases, with 18 bases sitting between them. The germline gives CDR1 MDHEN, CDR2 SYDVKM. The CDR3 spans 16 residues. This CDR3 is CASSLLTGTLNQPQHF. The DNA for the CDR3 is TGTGCCAGCAGTCTTTTAACCGGGACTCTGAATCAGCCCCAGCATTTT.

The chain employs TRBV6-1 and TRBJ2-1; possibly TRBD2 for D (5 bases). This CDR3 is built from 14 residues. The V gene's germline CDR1 is MNHNS and CDR2 SASEGT. V lost 5 bases, J lost 4 bases, and 12 bases lay in between. CDR3 in amino acids: CASSFSGGYNEQFF. Here the CDR3 DNA reads TGTGCCAGCAGTTTCTCAGGAGGTTACAATGAGCAGTTCTTC.